This paragraph reports one T cell receptor (beta chain). The germline CDR1 and CDR2 sequences are SGHAT and FQNNGV. The V gene end was trimmed by 3 bases and the J gene end by 0 bases; junction bases not matched to a gene: 5. The CDR3 length is 17 residues. This sample was taken from a study of blood T cell repertoires in COVID-19. Study-level background: COVID-19 samples, acute and convalescent, were from the United States, Italy and Spain. T cells, B-cell-depleted T cells, or PBMCs provided the cDNA or gDNA that served as material.

Authors' methods: Nucleated cell counts were estimated from reference gene primer amplification. Here immunoSEQ multiplex PCR was the method, and the copy in TCRdb shows in-frame clones only, minus some. That table gives V, J and clone size, and the DNA gave D and trimming. The table has approximately 450,000 clones, 85% to 90% seen once. This chain joins TRBV11-2 and TRBJ2-4, with 10 nucleotides matching TRBD2. The sequence came from a young woman with acute or convalescent COVID-19. The sample was peripheral blood. The CDR3 region has the DNA TGTGCCAGCAGCTTTGTAGCGGGGGGTCTAGCCAAAAACATTCAGTACTTC. This codes for CASSFVAGGLAKNIQYF.